The clone carrying this TCR beta chain came up once. Its antigen is unidentified. These data come from a study of T cells in Graves' hyperthyroidism and ophthalmopathy. Regarding the study as a whole: A model using 13 V-J features told ophthalmopathy apart from stable hyperthyroidism.

Stable Graves' hyperthyroidism denoted no ophthalmopathy progression over 18 months. Patients were excluded for uncontrolled infection, other autoimmune disease, pregnancy or lactation. V lost 5 bases and J lost 1, with 15 bases in between. CDR1 is LNHDA, CDR2 SQIVND, per germline (reference sequence). The CDR3 spans 15 residues. Researchers amplified the TCR beta CDR3 regions from RNA transcripts. The TCR CDR3 was amplified in a first-round RT-PCR using the HTBI primer set. TCRdb processed the multiplex PCR reads anew with MiXCR; each CDR3 protein has one entry. Of 750,000 to 900,000 distinct CDR3 sequences in the sample, 38% were seen once.

This sequence originates from a man in his late teens or twenties with Graves' hyperthyroidism. The V call is TRBV19, the J call TRBJ2-7; the D gene is possibly TRBD2 (6 bases). The sequenced sample was blood. CDR3: CASSPTDGGSYEQYF. CDR3 nucleotide sequence: TGTGCCAGTAGTCCAACGGACGGGGGATCCTACGAGCAGTACTTC.